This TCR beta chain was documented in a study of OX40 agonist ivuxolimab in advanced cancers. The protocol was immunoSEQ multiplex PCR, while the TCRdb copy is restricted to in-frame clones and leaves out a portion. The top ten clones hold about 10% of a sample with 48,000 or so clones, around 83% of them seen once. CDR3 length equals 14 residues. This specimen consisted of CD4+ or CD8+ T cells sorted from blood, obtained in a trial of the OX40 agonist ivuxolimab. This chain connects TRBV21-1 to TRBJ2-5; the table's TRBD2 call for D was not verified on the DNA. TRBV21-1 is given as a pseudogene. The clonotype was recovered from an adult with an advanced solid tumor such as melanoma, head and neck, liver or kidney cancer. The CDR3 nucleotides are TGTGCCAGCAGCAAAGAGGAGGATGGTAAGACCCAGTACTTC. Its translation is CASSKEEDGKTQYF.